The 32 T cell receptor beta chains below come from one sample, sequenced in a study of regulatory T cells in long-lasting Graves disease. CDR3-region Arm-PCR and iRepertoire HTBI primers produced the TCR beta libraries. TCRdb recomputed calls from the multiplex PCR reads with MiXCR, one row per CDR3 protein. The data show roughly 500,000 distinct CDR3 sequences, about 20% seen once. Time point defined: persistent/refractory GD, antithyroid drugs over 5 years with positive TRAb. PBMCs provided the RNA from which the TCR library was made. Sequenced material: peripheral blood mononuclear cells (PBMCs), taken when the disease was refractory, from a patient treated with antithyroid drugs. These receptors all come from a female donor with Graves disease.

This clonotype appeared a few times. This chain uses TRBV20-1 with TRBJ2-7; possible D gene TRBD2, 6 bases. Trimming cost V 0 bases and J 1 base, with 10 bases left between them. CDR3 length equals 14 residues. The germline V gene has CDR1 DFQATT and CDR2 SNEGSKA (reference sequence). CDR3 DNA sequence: TGCAGTGCTAGAGATGCGGGGTTTTCCTACGAGCAGTACTTC. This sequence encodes CSARDAGFSYEQYF.

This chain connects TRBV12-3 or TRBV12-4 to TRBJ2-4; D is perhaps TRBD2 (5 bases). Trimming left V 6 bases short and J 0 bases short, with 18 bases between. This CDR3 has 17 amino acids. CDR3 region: CASSKGGSIIAKNIQYF. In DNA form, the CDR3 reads TGTGCCAGCAGCAAAGGAGGCAGTATAATAGCCAAAAACATTCAGTACTTC.

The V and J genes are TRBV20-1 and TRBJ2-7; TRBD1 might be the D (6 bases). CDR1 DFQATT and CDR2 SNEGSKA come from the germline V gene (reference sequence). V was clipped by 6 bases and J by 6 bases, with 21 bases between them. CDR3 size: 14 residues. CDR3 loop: CSAGGRTHVGEQYF. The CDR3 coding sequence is TGCAGTGCAGGGGGACGGACCCATGTTGGCGAGCAGTACTTC.

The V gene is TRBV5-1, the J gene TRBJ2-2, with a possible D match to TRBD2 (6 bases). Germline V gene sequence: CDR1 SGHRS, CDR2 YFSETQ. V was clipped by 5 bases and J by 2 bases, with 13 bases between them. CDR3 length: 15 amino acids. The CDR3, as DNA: TGCGCCAGCAGGCGGACGGAGGGTAACACCGGGGAGCTGTTTTTT. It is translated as CASRRTEGNTGELFF.

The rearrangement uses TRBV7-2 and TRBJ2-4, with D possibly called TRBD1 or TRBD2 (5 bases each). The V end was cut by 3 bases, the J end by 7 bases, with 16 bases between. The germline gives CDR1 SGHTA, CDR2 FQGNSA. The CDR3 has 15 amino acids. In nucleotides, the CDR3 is TGTGCCAGCAGCTTGCCGGGACCCCTCGGGAACATTCAGTACTTC. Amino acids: CASSLPGPLGNIQYF.

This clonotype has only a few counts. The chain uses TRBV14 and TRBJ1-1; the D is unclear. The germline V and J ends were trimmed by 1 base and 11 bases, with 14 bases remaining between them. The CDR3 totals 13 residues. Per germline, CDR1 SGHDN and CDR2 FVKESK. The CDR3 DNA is TGTGCCAGCAGCCAAGGGCCAGCTCCCGATGCTTTCTTT. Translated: CASSQGPAPDAFF. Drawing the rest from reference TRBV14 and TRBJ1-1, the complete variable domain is EAGVTQFPSHSVIEKGQTVTLRCDPISGHDNLYWYRRVMGKEIKFLLHFVKESKQDESGMPNNRFLAERTGGTYSTLKVQPAELEDSGVYFCASSQGPAPDAFFGQGTRLTVV.

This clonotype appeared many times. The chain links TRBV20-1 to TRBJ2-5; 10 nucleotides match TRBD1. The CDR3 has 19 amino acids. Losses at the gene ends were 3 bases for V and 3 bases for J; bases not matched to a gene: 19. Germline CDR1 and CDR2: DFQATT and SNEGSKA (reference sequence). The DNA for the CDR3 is TGCAGTGCTAGTTTCCCGAGGTACCGGGACAGGGGACTAGAAGAGACCCAGTACTTC. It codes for CSASFPRYRDRGLEETQYF.

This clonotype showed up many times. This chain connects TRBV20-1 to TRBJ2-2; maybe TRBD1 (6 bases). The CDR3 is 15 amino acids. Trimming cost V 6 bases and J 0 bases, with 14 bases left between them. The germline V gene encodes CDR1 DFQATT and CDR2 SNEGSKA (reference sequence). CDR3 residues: CSAVRGGSNTGELFF. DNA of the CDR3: TGCAGTGCCGTCAGGGGCGGATCGAACACCGGGGAGCTGTTTTTT.

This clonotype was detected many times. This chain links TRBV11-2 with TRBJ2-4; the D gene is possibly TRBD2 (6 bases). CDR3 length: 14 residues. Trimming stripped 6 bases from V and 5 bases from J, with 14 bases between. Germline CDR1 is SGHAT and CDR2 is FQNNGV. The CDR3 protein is CASSFGRVENIQYF. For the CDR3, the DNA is TGTGCCAGCAGTTTCGGGAGAGTCGAAAACATTCAGTACTTC.

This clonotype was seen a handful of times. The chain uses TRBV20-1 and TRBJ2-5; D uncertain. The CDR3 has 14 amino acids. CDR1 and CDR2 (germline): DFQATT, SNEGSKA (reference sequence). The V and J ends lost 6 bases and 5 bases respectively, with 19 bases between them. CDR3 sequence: CSASTEPNYETQYF. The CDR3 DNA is TGCAGTGCCAGCACTGAACCCAATTACGAGACCCAGTACTTC.

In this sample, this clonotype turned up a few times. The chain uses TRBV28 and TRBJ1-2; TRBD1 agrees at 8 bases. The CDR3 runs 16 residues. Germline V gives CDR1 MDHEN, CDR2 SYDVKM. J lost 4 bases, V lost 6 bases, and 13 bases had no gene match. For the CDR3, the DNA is TGTGCCAGCAGCACCGGGACAGGCACGCCTCTCTATGGCTACACCTTC. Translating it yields CASSTGTGTPLYGYTF.

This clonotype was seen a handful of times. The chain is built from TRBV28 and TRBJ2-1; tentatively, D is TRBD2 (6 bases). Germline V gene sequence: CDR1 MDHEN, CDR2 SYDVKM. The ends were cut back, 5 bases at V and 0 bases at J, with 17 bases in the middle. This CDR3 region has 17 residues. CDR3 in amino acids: CASSPTLAPSSYNEQFF. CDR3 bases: TGTGCCAGCAGTCCAACCCTAGCGCCCAGCTCCTACAATGAGCAGTTCTTC.

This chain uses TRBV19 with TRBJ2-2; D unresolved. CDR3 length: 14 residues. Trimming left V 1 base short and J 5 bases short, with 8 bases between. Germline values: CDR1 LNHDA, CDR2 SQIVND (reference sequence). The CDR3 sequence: CASSIARPTGELFF. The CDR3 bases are TGTGCCAGTAGTATAGCAAGGCCGACCGGGGAGCTGTTTTTT.

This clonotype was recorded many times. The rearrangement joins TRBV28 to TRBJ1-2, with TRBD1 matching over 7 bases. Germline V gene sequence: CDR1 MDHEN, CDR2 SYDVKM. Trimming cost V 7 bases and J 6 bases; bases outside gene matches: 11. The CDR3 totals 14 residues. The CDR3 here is CASTLRQGGDGYTF. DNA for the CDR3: TGTGCCAGCACCCTCCGACAGGGAGGGGATGGCTACACCTTC.

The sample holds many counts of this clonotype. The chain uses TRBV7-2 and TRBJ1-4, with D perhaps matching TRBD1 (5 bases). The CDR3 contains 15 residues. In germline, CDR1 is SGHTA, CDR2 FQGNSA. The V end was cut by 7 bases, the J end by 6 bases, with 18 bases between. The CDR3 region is CASNLSGGEDEKLFF. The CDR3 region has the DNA TGTGCCAGCAATCTAAGTGGGGGAGAGGATGAAAAACTGTTTTTT.

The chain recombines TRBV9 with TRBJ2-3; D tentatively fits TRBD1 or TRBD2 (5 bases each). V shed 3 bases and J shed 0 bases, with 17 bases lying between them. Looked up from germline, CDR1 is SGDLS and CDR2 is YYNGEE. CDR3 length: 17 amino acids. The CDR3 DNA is TGTGCCAGCAGCGCAGCAATCGGGACCGCTAGCACAGATACGCAGTATTTT. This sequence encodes CASSAAIGTASTDTQYF.

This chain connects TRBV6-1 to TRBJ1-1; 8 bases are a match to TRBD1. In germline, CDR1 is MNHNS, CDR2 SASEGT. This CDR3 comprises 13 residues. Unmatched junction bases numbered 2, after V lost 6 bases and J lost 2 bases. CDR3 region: CASRTGANTEAFF. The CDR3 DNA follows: TGTGCCAGCAGGACAGGGGCTAACACTGAAGCTTTCTTT.

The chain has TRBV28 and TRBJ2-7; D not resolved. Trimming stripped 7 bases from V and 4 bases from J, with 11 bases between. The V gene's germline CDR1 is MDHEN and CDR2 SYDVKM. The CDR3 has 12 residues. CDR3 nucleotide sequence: TGTGCCAGCACTTCTGCGGTATACGAGCAGTACTTC. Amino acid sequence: CASTSAVYEQYF.

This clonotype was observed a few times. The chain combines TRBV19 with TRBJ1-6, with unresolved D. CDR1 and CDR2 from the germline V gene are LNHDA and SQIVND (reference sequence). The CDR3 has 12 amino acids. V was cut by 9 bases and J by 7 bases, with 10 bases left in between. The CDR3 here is CASRWPNSPLHF. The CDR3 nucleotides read TGTGCCAGCCGGTGGCCAAATTCACCCCTCCACTTT.

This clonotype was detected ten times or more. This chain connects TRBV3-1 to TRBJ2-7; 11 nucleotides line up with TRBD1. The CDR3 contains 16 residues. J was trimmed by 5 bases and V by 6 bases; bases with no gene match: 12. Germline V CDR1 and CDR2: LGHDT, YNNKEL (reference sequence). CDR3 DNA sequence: TGTGCCAGCAGTGATTACGGGACAGGGGGTTCCGACGAGCAGTACTTC. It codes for CASSDYGTGGSDEQYF.

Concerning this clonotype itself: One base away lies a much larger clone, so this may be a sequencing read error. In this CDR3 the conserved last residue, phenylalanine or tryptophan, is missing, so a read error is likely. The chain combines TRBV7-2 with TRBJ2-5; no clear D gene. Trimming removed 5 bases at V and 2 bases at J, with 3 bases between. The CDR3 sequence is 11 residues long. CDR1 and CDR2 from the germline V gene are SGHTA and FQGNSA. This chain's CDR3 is CASSMQETQYS. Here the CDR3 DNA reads TGTGCCAGCAGCATGCAAGAGACCCAGTACTCC.

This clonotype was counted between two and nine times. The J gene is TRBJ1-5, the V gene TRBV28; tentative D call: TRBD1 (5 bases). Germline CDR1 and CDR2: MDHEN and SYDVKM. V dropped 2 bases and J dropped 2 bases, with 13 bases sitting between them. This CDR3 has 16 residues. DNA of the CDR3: TGTGCCAGCAGTTTAAGGGGTTGGAATGGCAATCAGCCCCAGCATTTT. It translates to CASSLRGWNGNQPQHF.

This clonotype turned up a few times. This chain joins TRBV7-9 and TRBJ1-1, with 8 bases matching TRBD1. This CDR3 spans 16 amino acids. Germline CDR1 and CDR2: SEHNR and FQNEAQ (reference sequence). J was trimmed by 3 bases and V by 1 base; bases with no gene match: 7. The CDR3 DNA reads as TGTGCCAGCAGCTTAGTTAACAGGGGGTACGACACTGAAGCTTTCTTT. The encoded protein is CASSLVNRGYDTEAFF.

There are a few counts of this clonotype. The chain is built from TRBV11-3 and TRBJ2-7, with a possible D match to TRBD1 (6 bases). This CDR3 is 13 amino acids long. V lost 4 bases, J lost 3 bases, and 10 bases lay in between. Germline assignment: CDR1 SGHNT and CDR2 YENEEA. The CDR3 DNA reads TGTGCCAGCAGCTCTGAAGGGGGCTACGAGCAGTACTTC. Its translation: CASSSEGGYEQYF.

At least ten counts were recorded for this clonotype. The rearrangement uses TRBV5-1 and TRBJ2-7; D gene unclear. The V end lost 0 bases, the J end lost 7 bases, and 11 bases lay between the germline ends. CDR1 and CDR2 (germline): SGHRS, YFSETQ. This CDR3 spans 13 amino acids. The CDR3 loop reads CASSLGQAEEQYF. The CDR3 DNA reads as TGCGCCAGCAGCTTGGGTCAGGCGGAAGAGCAGTACTTC.

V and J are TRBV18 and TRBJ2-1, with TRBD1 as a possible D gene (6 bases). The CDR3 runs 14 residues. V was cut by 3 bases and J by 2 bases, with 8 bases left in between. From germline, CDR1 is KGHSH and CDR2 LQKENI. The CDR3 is CASSPRDTYNEQFF. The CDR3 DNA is TGTGCCAGCTCACCCCGGGACACCTACAATGAGCAGTTCTTC. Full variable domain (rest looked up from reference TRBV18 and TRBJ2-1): NAGVMQNPRHLVRRRGQEARLRCSPMKGHSHVYWYRQLPEEGLKFMVYLQKENIIDESGMPKERFSAEFPKEGPSILRIQQVVRGDSAAYFCASSPRDTYNEQFFGPGTRLTVL.

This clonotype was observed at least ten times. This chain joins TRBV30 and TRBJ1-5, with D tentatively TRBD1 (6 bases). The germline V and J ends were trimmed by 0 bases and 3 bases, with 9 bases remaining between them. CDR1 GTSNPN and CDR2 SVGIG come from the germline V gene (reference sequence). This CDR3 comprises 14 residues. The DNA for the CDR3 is TGTGCCTGGAGTGTAGGACAGCTCAATCAGCCCCAGCATTTT. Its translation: CAWSVGQLNQPQHF.

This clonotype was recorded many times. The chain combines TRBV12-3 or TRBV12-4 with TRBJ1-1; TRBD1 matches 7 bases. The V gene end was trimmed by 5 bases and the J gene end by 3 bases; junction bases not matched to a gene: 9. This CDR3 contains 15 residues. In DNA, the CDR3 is TGTGCCAGCAGTCCAGGGGGAGGGACTGACACTGAAGCTTTCTTT. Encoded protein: CASSPGGGTDTEAFF.

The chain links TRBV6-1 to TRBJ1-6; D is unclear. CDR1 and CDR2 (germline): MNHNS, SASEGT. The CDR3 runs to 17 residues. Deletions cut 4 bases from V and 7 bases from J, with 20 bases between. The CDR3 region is CASSGNPSTGVNSPLHF. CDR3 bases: TGTGCCAGCAGTGGAAACCCTTCGACTGGGGTAAATTCACCCCTCCACTTT.

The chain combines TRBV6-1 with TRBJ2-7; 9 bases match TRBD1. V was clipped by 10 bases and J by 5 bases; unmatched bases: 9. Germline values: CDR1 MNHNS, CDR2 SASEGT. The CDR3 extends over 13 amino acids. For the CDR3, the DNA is TGTGCCACCGGGACAGGGATAATGAACGAGCAGTACTTC. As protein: CATGTGIMNEQYF.

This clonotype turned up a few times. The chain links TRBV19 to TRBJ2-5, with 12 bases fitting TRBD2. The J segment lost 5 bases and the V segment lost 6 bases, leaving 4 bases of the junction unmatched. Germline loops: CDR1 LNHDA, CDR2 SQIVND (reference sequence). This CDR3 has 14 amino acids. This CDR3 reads CASRGLAGGETQYF. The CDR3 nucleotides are TGTGCCAGTAGGGGACTAGCGGGCGGGGAGACCCAGTACTTC. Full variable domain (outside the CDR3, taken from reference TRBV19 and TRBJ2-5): DGGITQSPKYLFRKEGQNVTLSCEQNLNHDAMYWYRQDPGQGLRLIYYSQIVNDFQKGDIAEGYSVSREKKESFPLTVTSAQKNPTAFYLCASRGLAGGETQYFGPGTRLLVL.

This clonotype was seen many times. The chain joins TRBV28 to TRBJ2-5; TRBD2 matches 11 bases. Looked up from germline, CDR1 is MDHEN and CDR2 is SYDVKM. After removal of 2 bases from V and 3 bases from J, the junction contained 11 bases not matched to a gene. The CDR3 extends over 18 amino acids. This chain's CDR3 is CASSLVGPSSGREETQYF. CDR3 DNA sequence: TGTGCCAGCAGTTTAGTAGGCCCTAGTAGCGGGAGGGAAGAGACCCAGTACTTC.